These T cell receptor beta chains were read from a single sample in a study of cytomegalovirus exposure and HLA in healthy donors. Sequencing used immunoSEQ multiplex PCR; TCRdb keeps in-frame clones, though not all of them. The sample shows around 130,000 clones, 81% of them seen only once. Sequenced material: PBMCs. The source of these receptors is a man between 18 and 35 years old in good health and CMV-seronegative. The CDR3 runs from the conserved cysteine through the conserved F or W. Fields, in order: J gene, D gene, clone size, V gene, CDR3 protein, CDR3 DNA. A D gene is named only where the DNA matches it firmly. Rows give clone size only sometimes, using once, few, many, or a class for an expanded clone.

TRBJ2-7 | . | . | TRBV9 | CASSEVGGYEQYF | TGTGCCAGCAGCGAGGTCGGGGGCTACGAGCAGTACTTC
TRBJ2-3 | TRBD2 | once | TRBV13 | CASSSQGGLRSETSTDTQYF | TGTGCCAGCAGCTCTCAGGGAGGGTTAAGGTCCGAAACTAGCACAGATACGCAGTATTTT
TRBJ1-1 | . | few | TRBV9 | CASSVEDRGYTEAFF | TGTGCCAGCAGCGTAGAAGACCGGGGGTACACTGAAGCTTTCTTT
TRBJ1-4 | TRBD1 | . | TRBV10-3 | CAISDRGREKLFF | TGTGCCATCAGTGACAGGGGGCGCGAAAAACTGTTTTTT
TRBJ1-3 | . | . | TRBV28 | CASSPYSSGNTIYF | TGTGCCAGCAGCCCCTACAGCTCTGGAAACACCATATATTTT
TRBJ1-1 | . | . | TRBV14 | CASSQAVFDTEAFF | TGTGCCAGCAGCCAAGCGGTTTTCGACACTGAAGCTTTCTTT
TRBJ2-7 | . | . | TRBV10-3 | CALGGSPYEQYF | TGTGCCCTTGGGGGGAGCCCCTACGAGCAGTACTTC
TRBJ1-2 | TRBD1 | . | TRBV11-1 | CASSARTGGVKYGYTF | TGTGCCAGCAGCGCCCGGACAGGGGGCGTTAAGTATGGCTACACCTTC
TRBJ1-1 | . | once | TRBV4-3 | CASSQDRSASGTEAFF | TGCGCCAGCAGCCAAGATCGGTCAGCCTCGGGCACTGAAGCTTTCTTT
TRBJ2-7 | TRBD1 | . | TRBV25-1 | CASSIHRTGDEQYF | TGTGCCAGCAGTATTCACCGGACAGGGGACGAGCAGTACTTC
TRBJ1-5 | TRBD1 | . | TRBV28 | CASRILTQGYQPQHF | TGTGCCAGCAGGATCCTCACACAGGGGTACCAGCCCCAGCATTTT
TRBJ2-7 | . | . | TRBV5-4 | CASSQGTGGLAGTYEQYF | TGTGCCAGCAGCCAGGGGACAGGGGGACTAGCGGGTACCTACGAGCAGTACTTC
TRBJ2-1 | . | . | TRBV2 | CASSEGSNSIYNEQFF | TGTGCCAGCAGTGAAGGAAGTAACTCCATCTACAATGAGCAGTTCTTC
TRBJ1-1 | . | . | TRBV5-1 | CASSLIGGGGMNTEAFF | TGCGCCAGCAGCTTGATTGGGGGAGGCGGGATGAACACTGAAGCTTTCTTT
TRBJ2-2 | . | . | TRBV7-9 | CASSQGTGELFF | TGTGCCAGCTCCCAGGGGACCGGGGAGCTGTTTTTT
TRBJ1-6 | TRBD1 | . | TRBV4-3 | CASGMPTGGYNSPLHF | TGCGCCAGCGGAATGCCTACAGGGGGCTATAATTCACCCCTCCACTTT
TRBJ2-5 | . | once | TRBV7-3 | CASGTGRNQETQYF | TGTGCCAGCGGGACTGGGCGAAACCAAGAGACCCAGTACTTC
TRBJ1-4 | . | . | TRBV18 | CASSPLGRGRGVGEKLFF | TGTGCCAGCTCACCCCTTGGGCGGGGTAGAGGCGTTGGTGAAAAACTGTTTTTT
TRBJ2-3 | TRBD2 | . | TRBV4-3 | CASSQALAGGIDTQYF | TGCGCCAGCAGCCAAGCCCTAGCGGGGGGCATAGATACGCAGTATTTT
TRBJ1-6 | . | . | TRBV10-3 | CAVTRELYNSPLHF | TGTGCCGTCACCCGGGAGCTCTATAATTCACCCCTCCACTTT
TRBJ1-2 | . | . | TRBV5-4 | CASSPRERTFGYGYTF | TGTGCCAGCAGCCCGAGAGAAAGAACTTTCGGCTATGGCTACACCTTC
TRBJ1-5 | . | . | TRBV7-9 | CASSLLGSNQPQHF | TGTGCCAGCAGCTTATTGGGCAGCAATCAGCCCCAGCATTTT
TRBJ1-1 | . | . | TRBV19 | CASSSLIRAFF | TGTGCCAGTAGTTCCCTAATACGGGCTTTCTTT
TRBJ2-7 | TRBD1 | . | TRBV4-3 | CASSQDLQQGWRGREQYF | TGCGCCAGCAGCCAAGACCTGCAACAGGGGTGGCGAGGTCGCGAGCAGTACTTC
TRBJ2-3 | TRBD1 | . | TRBV5-4 | CASRGTVDRTDTQYF | TGTGCCAGCAGGGGGACAGTCGATAGGACAGATACGCAGTATTTT
TRBJ2-7 | . | . | TRBV9 | CASSVEARGEQYF | TGTGCCAGCAGCGTAGAGGCTAGGGGCGAGCAGTACTTC
TRBJ2-1 | . | few | TRBV11-2 | CASSLRWGDDEQFF | TGTGCCAGCAGCTTAAGGTGGGGGGACGATGAGCAGTTCTTC
TRBJ2-5 | . | . | TRBV2 | CASYIRGQETQYF | TGTGCCAGCTACATTCGAGGACAAGAGACCCAGTACTTC
TRBJ2-1 | . | once | TRBV29-1 | CSDGQPYNEQFF | TGCAGCGACGGACAGCCCTACAATGAGCAGTTCTTC
TRBJ1-6 | . | once | TRBV9 | CASSVEGDFWSPLHF | TGTGCCAGCAGCGTAGAAGGGGATTTCTGGTCACCCCTCCACTTT
TRBJ2-7 | TRBD2 | . | TRBV7-6 | CASSEEAERGLSHEQYF | TGTGCCAGCAGCGAAGAGGCCGAGCGGGGATTATCCCACGAGCAGTACTTC
TRBJ2-7 | TRBD1 | once | TRBV5-1 | CASSTGTVSYEQYF | TGCGCCAGCAGCACGGGGACAGTTTCCTACGAGCAGTACTTC
TRBJ1-6 | . | once | TRBV6-5 | CASSLLRGSLHF | TGTGCCAGCAGTCTACTCCGGGGGTCCCTCCACTTT
TRBJ2-1 | TRBD1 | . | TRBV27 | CASSPQQGALGEQFF | TGTGCCAGCAGTCCCCAGCAGGGGGCATTGGGTGAGCAGTTCTTC
TRBJ2-2 | . | . | TRBV10-1 | CASSDPDTSNTGELFF | TGCGCCAGCAGTGATCCGGACACCTCGAACACCGGGGAGCTGTTTTTT
TRBJ1-1 | TRBD1 | . | TRBV11-2 | CASRGTGGTEAFF | TGTGCCAGCAGGGGAACAGGGGGTACTGAAGCTTTCTTT
TRBJ2-7 | . | . | TRBV30 | CAWSVTDYEQYF | TGTGCCTGGAGTGTCACAGACTACGAGCAGTACTTC
TRBJ1-3 | . | few | TRBV5-6 | CASSITGSQGTIYF | TGTGCCAGCAGCATAACAGGGTCACAAGGCACCATATATTTT
TRBJ1-2 | . | . | TRBV10-3 | CAISVGETGGYGYTF | TGTGCCATCAGTGTGGGGGAAACCGGGGGCTATGGCTACACCTTC
TRBJ2-2 | . | once | TRBV6-5 | CASIPFPGNTGELFF | TGTGCCAGCATCCCGTTCCCCGGGAACACCGGGGAGCTGTTTTTT
TRBJ1-5 | . | . | TRBV21-1 | CASSKRGGAMSNQPQHF | TGTGCCAGCAGCAAACGGGGGGGGGCTATGAGCAATCAGCCCCAGCATTTT
TRBJ1-2 | . | once | TRBV9 | CASSVDRGNYGYTF | TGTGCCAGCAGCGTAGATAGGGGAAACTATGGCTACACCTTC
TRBJ1-6 | . | . | TRBV4-3 | CASSQTDRYNSPLHF | TGCGCCAGCAGCCAGACCGACAGGTATAATTCACCCCTCCACTTT
TRBJ1-1 | . | . | TRBV29-1 | CSVEGGTEGAFF | TGCAGCGTTGAAGGTGGGACTGAGGGGGCTTTCTTT
TRBJ1-2 | . | . | TRBV9 | CASSAAYGYTF | TGTGCCAGCAGCGCCGCGTATGGCTACACCTTC
TRBJ1-1 | . | . | TRBV27 | CASSSGSEAFF | TGTGCCAGCAGTTCAGGGTCTGAAGCTTTCTTT
TRBJ2-5 | TRBD1 | . | TRBV15 | CATSRGGTGGTETQYF | TGTGCCACCAGCAGGGGGGGGACAGGGGGCACGGAGACCCAGTACTTC
TRBJ1-1 | . | few | TRBV30 | CAWELAGRPEAEAFF | TGTGCCTGGGAGCTCGCGGGGCGACCTGAGGCTGAAGCTTTCTTT